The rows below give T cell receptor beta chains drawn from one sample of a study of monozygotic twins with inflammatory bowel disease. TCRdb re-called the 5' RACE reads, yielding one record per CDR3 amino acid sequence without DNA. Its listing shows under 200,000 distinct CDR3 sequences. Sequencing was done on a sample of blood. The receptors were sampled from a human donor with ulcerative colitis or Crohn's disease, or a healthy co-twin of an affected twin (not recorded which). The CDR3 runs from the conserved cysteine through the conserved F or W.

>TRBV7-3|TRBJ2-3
CASSLSFSDTQYF
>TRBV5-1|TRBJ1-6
CASSLGDGNSPLHF
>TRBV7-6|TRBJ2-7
CASSLVASGDPYEQYF
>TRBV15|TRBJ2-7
CATSTDRGYEQYF
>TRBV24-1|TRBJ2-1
CATSLTGTSGRDNEQFF
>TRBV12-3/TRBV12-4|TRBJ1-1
CASSLAHGAEAFF
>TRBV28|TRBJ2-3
CASSAGTTFTDTQYF
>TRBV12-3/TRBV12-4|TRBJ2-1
CASSSGPIRNEQFF
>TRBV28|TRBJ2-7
CASSTVASGAGDYEQYF
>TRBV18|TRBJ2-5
CASSPAGQGILRGQETQYF
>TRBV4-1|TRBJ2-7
CASSQQSGQGPYEQYF
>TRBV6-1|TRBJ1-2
CASSDIGRGFNYGYTF
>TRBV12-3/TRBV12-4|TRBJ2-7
CASSLWGLSGYEQYF
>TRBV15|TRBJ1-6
CATSRSTVFNSPLHF
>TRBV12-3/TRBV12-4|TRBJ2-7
CASSLGPFQESYEQYF
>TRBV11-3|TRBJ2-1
CASSLDRGLGEQFF
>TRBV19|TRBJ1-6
CASSIAGPYNSPLHF
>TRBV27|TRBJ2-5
CASSLPECQETQYF
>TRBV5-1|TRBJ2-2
CASRIGTQNTGELFF
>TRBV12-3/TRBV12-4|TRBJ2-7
CASSLMATVFYEQYF
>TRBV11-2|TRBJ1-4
CASSPLTRALPHEKLFF
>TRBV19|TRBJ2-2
CATLLRTGWTGELFF
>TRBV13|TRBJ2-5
CASSSTVETQYF
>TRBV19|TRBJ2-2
CASSISGTGMNTGELFF
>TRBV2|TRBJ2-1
CASSAGTSYNEQFF
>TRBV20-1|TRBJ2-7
CSARDADRGDYEQYF
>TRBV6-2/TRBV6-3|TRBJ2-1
CASSPGERYIYNEQFF
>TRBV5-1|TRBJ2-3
CASSQQTSGTTDTQYF
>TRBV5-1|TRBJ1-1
CASSWGQAKRGEAFF
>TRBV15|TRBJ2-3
CATSRDQGGMSFF
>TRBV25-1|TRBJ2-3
CASGAAGGSTDTQYF
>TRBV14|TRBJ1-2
CASSQLTGYGYTF
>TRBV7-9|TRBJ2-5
CASSPRGEETQYF
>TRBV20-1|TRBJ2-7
CSASSGSSYEQYF
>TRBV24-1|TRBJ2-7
CATSDSGTGFSDEQYF
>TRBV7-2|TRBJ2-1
CASSANRRDNEQFF
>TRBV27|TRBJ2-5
CASSSFGQGKTQYF
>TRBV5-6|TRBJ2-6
CASSLGSGANVLTF
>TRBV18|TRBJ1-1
CASSPNQGQNTEAFF
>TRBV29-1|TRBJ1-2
CSVESGGNYGYTF
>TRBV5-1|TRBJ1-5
CASSPGVGNSNQPQHF
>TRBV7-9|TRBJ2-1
CASSSSGASSYNEQFF
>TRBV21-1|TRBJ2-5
CASSKPGGDWQETQYF
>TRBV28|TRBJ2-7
CASSSPTLRYDEQYF
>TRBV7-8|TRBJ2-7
CASSIGTSWEQYF
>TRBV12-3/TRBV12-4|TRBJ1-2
CASSFLGRASPNYGYTF
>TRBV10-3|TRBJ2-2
CAISEPEAGVATGELFF
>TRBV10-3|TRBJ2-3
CAISKDTSGRSDTQYF
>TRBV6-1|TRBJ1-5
CASSESLGSGQPQHF
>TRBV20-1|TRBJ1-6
CSAREGPWGNSPLHF
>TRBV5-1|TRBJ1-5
CASSVDSYSNQPQHF
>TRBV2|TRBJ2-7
CASSPDRASHEQYF